The source of this TCR beta chain is a study of blood T cell repertoires in COVID-19. On the study more broadly: The United States, Italy and Spain provided the acute and convalescent COVID-19 samples. PBMCs, B-cell-depleted T cells, or T cells were the source of the cDNA or gDNA that made up the material.

Original methodology: Nucleated cell number was recorded as an estimate derived from reference gene primer amplification. Method: immunoSEQ multiplex PCR; TCRdb's copy keeps in-frame clones and lacks some. The V and J calls and clone size were taken over from that table, and D and trimming were inferred from the DNA. The sample consists of about 260,000 clones, 65% to 90% of them appearing once. Sequenced material: peripheral blood. The sequence derives from a young man with active or convalescent COVID-19.

In nucleotides, the CDR3 is TGTGCCAGCAGCGCCTTTACAGGGGCTGGAAACACCATATATTTT. It translates to CASSAFTGAGNTIYF. The V call is TRBV9, the J call TRBJ1-3; 7 bases match TRBD1. J gave up 2 bases and V 3 bases, and 5 bases lay outside the gene matches. This CDR3 is built from 15 residues. Looked up from germline, CDR1 is SGDLS and CDR2 is YYNGEE.